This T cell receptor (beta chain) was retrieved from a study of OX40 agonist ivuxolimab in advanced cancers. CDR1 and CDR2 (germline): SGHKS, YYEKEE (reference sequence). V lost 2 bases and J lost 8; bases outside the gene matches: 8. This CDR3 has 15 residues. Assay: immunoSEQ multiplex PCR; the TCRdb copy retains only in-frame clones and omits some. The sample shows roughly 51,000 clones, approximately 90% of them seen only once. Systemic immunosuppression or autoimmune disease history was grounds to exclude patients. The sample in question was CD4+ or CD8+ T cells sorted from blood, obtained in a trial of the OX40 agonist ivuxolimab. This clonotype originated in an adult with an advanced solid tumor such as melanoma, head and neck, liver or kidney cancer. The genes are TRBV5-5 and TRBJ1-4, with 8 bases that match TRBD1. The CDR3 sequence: CASSFLTGEYEKLFF. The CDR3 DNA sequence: TGTGCCAGCAGCTTTTTGACAGGGGAGTACGAAAAACTGTTTTTT. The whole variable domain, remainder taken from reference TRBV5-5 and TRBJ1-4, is DAGVTQSPTHLIKTRGQQVTLRCSPISGHKSVSWYQQVLGQGPQFIFQYYEKEERGRGNFPDRFSARQFPNYSSELNVNALLLGDSALYLCASSFLTGEYEKLFFGSGTQLSVL.